Sequencing of this TCR beta chain was carried out in a study of blood T cell repertoires in COVID-19. The wider study: Researchers got acute and convalescent COVID-19 samples from the United States, Italy and Spain. The analysed material was cDNA or gDNA that came from T cells, B-cell-depleted T cells, or PBMCs.

Original analysis: Nucleated cell counts were estimated from reference gene primer amplification. Only in-frame clones appear in the TCRdb table, and some are missing; sequencing was by immunoSEQ multiplex PCR. The V and J calls and the clone size are those of that table, but D and trimming were determined from the DNA. The sample contains 95,000 to 150,000 clones, more than 75% of which appear only once. Germline CDR1 is MNHEY and CDR2 is SVGAGI. The CDR3 runs 15 residues. V shed 7 bases, J shed 10 bases, and the junction held 12 bases outside the gene matches. The sequence came from a woman aged 70-85 years with acute or convalescent COVID-19. The chain recombines TRBV6-5 with TRBJ2-1; 11 bases align to TRBD2. Sequencing was carried out using peripheral blood. CDR3 coding DNA: TGTGCCAGCAACTTCCTAGCGGGGGGAGTCGGGGAGCAGTTCTTC. Its translation is CASNFLAGGVGEQFF.